Presented here are 18 T cell receptor beta chains from one specimen sequenced in a study of CXCR3-negative and CXCR3-positive naive CD8 T cells (dated by TCRdb to the late 2010s). Instrument used: NextSeq 550. The Human TCR Profiling Kit (MiLaboratory) was used to prepare UMI-labeled 5' RACE TRB cDNA libraries. TCRdb reprocessed the reads and assigns one entry to each CDR3 protein sequence, leaving out DNA. This sample's records show approximately 60,000 distinct CDR3 sequences. The biggest ten clones account for 23% of the sample. The specimen was memory CD8+ T cells from blood. Sample cell subset or site, as interpreted from the label and publication: conventional CD8+ memory T cells (TMEM), sorted as controls. The receptors stem from a human donor in good health. Some clones in this sample may be carry-over from other donors' samples.

The chain combines TRBV7-9 with TRBJ1-5. This CDR3 has 14 amino acids. Looked up from germline, CDR1 is SEHNR and CDR2 is FQNEAQ (reference sequence). The CDR3 region is CASSFAGMGQPQHF.

This chain joins TRBV7-9 and TRBJ2-5; the D call of TRBD2 rests on TCRdb alone, since no DNA is present to check it. The CDR3 has 13 residues. The germline gives CDR1 SEHNR, CDR2 FQNEAQ (reference sequence). CDR3 amino acids: CASSGGTVETQYF. Drawing the rest from reference TRBV7-9 and TRBJ2-5, the complete variable domain is DTGVSQNPRHKITKRGQNVTFRCDPISEHNRLYWYRQTLGQGPEFLTYFQNEAQLEKSRLLSDRFSAERPKGSFSTLEIQRTEQGDSAMYLCASSGGTVETQYFGPGTRLLVL.

The genes are TRBV7-9 and TRBJ2-2. This CDR3 is built from 11 residues. The germline V gene has CDR1 SEHNR and CDR2 FQNEAQ (reference sequence). CDR3 sequence: CASSFGGELFF.

This rearrangement joins TRBV20-1 to TRBJ2-1; TCRdb reports TRBD2, a call that lacks DNA to check it against. Germline V gene sequence: CDR1 DFQATT, CDR2 SNEGSKA (reference sequence). The CDR3 is 13 residues long. The CDR3 loop is CSAPELAGNEQFF.

This clonotype ranks as medium-sized (0.01 to 0.1%) in terms of frequency. The chain uses TRBV12-3 or TRBV12-4 and TRBJ1-1; absent DNA, TCRdb's TRBD1 call cannot be checked. The CDR3 is 14 residues long. The CDR3 sequence: CASSQDPGVPEAFF.

The V call is TRBV30, the J call TRBJ1-1. Germline V lookup: CDR1 GTSNPN, CDR2 SVGIG (reference sequence). The CDR3 loop spans 13 amino acids. The CDR3 region is CAWARDLHTEAFF.

J is TRBJ2-5 and V is TRBV3-1; the D call from TCRdb, TRBD1, cannot be confirmed without DNA. CDR3 length: 15 residues. The V gene's germline CDR1 is LGHDT and CDR2 YNNKEL (reference sequence). CDR3 sequence: CASSQDRRRQETQYF.

The V call is TRBV20-1, the J call TRBJ2-7. Germline CDR1 and CDR2: DFQATT and SNEGSKA (reference sequence). The length of the CDR3 is 15 residues. CDR3 residues: CSARDTWADSYEQYF.

V gene TRBV6-5 combines with J gene TRBJ2-7; TCRdb returns TRBD1, unconfirmable since there is no DNA. Germline lookup yields CDR1 MNHEY and CDR2 SVGAGI. This CDR3 is 12 amino acids long. The chain's CDR3 is CASSYGHTEQYF.

This rearrangement joins TRBV12-3 or TRBV12-4 to TRBJ2-1. The CDR3 spans 12 residues. CDR3 residues: CASSLVPYEQFF.

The V call is TRBV29-1, the J call TRBJ2-2; TCRdb outputs TRBD2, but without DNA this stays unchecked. The germline gives CDR1 SQVTM, CDR2 ANQGSEA. The CDR3 runs to 15 residues. The chain's CDR3 is CSVEGGLGATGELFF.

This chain uses TRBV29-1 with TRBJ2-7; as DNA is missing, the TRBD1 call by TCRdb cannot be tested. CDR3 length: 14 residues. Germline V gene sequence: CDR1 SQVTM, CDR2 ANQGSEA. CDR3 region: CSVAGTGKSYEQYF.

The chain combines TRBV29-1 with TRBJ2-1; lacking DNA, the TRBD1 call made by TCRdb goes unchecked. The CDR3 length is 13 residues. Germline values: CDR1 SQVTM, CDR2 ANQGSEA. The CDR3 is CSVEDLSGGLQFF.

V usage is TRBV29-1 and J usage is TRBJ1-3. Germline V gene lookup returns CDR1 SQVTM and CDR2 ANQGSEA. The CDR3 runs 14 residues. The CDR3 loop is CSIRKADSGNTIYF.

The chain has TRBV11-2 and TRBJ2-7; TCRdb's D gene call, TRBD1, goes unchecked for lack of DNA. The CDR3 is made up of 15 amino acids. The germline V gene has CDR1 SGHAT and CDR2 FQNNGV. This chain's CDR3 is CASSHPGTGSYEQYF.

J is TRBJ2-5 and V is TRBV7-3. The CDR3 is 17 amino acids. Germline V gene lookup returns CDR1 SGHTA and CDR2 FQGTGA. The CDR3 is CASSAWVEAAVQETQYF.

Its frequency marks this clonotype as medium-sized. The V gene is TRBV15, the J gene TRBJ2-1. CDR1 LNHNV and CDR2 YYDKDF come from the germline V gene (reference sequence). There are 13 residues in the CDR3. The CDR3 loop is CATSRGLGDEQFF.

This chain connects TRBV29-1 to TRBJ2-1; the TCRdb call, TRBD1, lacks DNA for checking. This CDR3 is 21 amino acids long. The germline V gene has CDR1 SQVTM and CDR2 ANQGSEA. CDR3 sequence: CSVEENLLGQGSLGSYNEQFF.